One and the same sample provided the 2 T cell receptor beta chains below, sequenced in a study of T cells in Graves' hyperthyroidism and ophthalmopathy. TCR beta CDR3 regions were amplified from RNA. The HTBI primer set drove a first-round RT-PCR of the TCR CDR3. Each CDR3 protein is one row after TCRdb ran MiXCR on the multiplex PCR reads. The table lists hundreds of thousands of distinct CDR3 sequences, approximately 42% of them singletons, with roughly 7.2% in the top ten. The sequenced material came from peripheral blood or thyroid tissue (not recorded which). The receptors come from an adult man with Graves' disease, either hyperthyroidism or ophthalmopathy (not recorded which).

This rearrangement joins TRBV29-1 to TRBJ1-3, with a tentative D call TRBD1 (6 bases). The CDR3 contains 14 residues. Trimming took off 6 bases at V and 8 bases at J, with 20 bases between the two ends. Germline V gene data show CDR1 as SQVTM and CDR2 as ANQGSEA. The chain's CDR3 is CSVATGLDGYTIYF. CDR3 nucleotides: TGCAGCGTCGCCACAGGGTTGGATGGCTACACCATATATTTT. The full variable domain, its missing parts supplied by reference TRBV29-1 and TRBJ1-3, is SAVISQKPSRDICQRGTSLTIQCQVDSQVTMMFWYRQQPGQSLTLIATANQGSEATYESGFVIDKFPISRPNLTFSTLTVSNMSPEDSSIYLCSVATGLDGYTIYFGEGSWLTVV.

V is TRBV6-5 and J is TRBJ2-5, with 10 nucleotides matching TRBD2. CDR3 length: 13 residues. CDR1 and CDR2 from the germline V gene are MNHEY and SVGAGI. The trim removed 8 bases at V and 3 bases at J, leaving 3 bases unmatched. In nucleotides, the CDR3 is TGTGCCAGCGGGACTAGCGAGAAAGAGACCCAGTACTTC. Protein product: CASGTSEKETQYF.